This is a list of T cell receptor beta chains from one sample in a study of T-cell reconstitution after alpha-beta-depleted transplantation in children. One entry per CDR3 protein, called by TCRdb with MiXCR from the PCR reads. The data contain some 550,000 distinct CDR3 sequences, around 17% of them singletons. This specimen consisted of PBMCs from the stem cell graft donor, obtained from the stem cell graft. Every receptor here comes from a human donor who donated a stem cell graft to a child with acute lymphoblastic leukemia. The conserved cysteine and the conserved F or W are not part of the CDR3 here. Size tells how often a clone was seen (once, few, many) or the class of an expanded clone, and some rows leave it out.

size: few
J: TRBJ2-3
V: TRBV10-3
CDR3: AISGRTSGSVADTQY

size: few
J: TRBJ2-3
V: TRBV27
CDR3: ASSPLHYPFTDTQY

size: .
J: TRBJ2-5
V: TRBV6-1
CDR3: ASSDRTSGGKETQY

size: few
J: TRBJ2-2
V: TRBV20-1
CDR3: SARGRRSGELF

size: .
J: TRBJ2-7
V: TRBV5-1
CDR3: ASSSLAGVSYEQY

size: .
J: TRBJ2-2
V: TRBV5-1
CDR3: ASSLAAGAAGELF

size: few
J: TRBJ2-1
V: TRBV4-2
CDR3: ASSQGREYNEQF

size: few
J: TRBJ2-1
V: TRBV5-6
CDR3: ASSLLGGVRF

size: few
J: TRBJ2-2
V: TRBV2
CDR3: ASTEPGNTGELF

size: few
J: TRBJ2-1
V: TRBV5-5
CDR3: ASSKGQGAYNEQF

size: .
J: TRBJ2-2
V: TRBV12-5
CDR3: ASGPGGSWSGELF

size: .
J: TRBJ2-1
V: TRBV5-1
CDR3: ASSLAGGRAPFIYNEQF

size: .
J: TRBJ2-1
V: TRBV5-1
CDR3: ASSLSWEGRGEQF

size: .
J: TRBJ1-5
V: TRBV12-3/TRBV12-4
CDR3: ASSFGSPRPQH

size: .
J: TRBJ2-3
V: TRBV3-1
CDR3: ASSLRGSGIVTDTQY

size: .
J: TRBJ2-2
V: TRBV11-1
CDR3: ASSFYGRAGTGELF

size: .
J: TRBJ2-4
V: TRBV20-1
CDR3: SATEAKNIQY

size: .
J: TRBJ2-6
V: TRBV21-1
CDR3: ASSPVDRAGANVLT

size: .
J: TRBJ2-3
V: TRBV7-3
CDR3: ASSRQGTTDTQY

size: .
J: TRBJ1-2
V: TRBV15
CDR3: ATSGQGNYGYT

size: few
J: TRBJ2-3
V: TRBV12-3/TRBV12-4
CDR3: ASSQGLVADTQY

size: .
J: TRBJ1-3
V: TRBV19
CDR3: ASSIEPRPSSGNTIY

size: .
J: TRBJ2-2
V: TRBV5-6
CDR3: ASSLAAGEAGEPF

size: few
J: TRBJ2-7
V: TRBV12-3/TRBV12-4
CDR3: ASSLWGRPNYEQY

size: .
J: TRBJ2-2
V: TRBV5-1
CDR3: ASSWELRRETGELF

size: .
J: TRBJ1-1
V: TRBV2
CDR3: ASSHQGGQGYTEAF

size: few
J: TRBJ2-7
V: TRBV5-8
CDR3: ASSRPTLGTYEQY

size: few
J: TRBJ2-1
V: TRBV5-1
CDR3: ASSLEGQHNEQF

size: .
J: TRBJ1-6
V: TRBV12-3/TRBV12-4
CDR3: ASSLGAPQHNSPLH

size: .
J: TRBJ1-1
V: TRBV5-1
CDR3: ASSLMGLNTEAF

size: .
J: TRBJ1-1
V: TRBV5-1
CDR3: ASSLSTGLEAF

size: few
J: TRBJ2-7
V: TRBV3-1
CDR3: ASSQDRTASYEQY

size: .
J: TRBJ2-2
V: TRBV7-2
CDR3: ASSSRVLPVTGELF

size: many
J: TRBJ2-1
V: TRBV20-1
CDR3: SARDRLAGYNEQF

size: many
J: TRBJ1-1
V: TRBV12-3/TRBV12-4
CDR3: ASSLGRGTEAF

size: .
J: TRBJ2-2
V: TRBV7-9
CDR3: ASSAGLAANTGELF

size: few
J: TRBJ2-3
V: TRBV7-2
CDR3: ASRPRSGGSVVTQY

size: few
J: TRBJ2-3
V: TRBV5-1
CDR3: ASSLRDTSTDTQY

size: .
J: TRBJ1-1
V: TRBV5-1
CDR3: ASSLRGGGEGTEAF

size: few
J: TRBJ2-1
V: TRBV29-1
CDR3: SGIQTGNTVSYNEQF

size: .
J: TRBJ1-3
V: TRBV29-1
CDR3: SVLSDTIY

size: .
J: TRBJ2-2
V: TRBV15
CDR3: ATSREGTASRELF

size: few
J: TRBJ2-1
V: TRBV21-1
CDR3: ASSRPRSGRVHEQF

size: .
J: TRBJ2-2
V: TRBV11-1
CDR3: APSTVASGRVYATGELF

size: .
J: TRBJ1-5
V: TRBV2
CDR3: ASLRDGVSNQPQH